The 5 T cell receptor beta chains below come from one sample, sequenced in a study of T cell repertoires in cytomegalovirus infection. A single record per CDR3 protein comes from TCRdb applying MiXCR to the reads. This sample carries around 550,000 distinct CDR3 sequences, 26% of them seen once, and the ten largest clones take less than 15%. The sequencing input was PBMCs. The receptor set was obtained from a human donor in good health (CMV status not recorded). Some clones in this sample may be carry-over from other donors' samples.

The CDR3 protein is CSARFLRAGTKNIQYF. In DNA, the CDR3 is TGCAGTGCTAGATTCCTTAGAGCGGGAACCAAAAACATTCAGTACTTC. The V gene is TRBV20-1, the J gene TRBJ2-4, with 7 positions matching TRBD2. The CDR3 spans 16 residues. V gave up 2 bases and J gave up 2 bases; unmatched junction bases: 9. Germline V gene lookup returns CDR1 DFQATT and CDR2 SNEGSKA (reference sequence).

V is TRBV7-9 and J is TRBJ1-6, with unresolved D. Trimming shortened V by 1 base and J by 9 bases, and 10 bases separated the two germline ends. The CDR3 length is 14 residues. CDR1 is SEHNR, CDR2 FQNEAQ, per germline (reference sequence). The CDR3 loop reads CASSLGGSGSPLHF. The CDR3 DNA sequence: TGTGCCAGCAGCTTAGGAGGGAGCGGTTCACCCCTCCACTTT.

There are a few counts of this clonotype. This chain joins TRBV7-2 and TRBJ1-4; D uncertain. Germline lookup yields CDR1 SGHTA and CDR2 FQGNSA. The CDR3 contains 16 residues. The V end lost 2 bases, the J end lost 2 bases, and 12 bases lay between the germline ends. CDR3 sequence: CASSLLSGSTNEKLFF. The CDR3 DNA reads TGTGCCAGCAGCTTACTGTCGGGGTCTACTAATGAAAAACTGTTTTTT.

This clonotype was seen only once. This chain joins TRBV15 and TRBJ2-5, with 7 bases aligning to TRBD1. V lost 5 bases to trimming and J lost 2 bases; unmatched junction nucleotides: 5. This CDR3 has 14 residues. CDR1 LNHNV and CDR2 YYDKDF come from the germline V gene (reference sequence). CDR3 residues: CATSATGAQETQYF. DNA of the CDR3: TGTGCCACCAGCGCTACAGGGGCTCAAGAGACCCAGTACTTC.

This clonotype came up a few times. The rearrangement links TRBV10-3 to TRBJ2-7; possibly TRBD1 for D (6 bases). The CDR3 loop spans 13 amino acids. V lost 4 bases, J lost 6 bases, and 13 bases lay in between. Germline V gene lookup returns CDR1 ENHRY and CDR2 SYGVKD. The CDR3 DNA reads TGTGCCATCAGTGGCCAGGGGCCGGGCGAGCAGTACTTC. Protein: CAISGQGPGEQYF.